These 14 T cell receptor beta chains were sequenced from one sample in a study of beta chain features in type 1 diabetes. Expressed TCRB transcripts got sequenced, as all isolated RNA was reverse transcribed. Here immunoSEQ multiplex PCR was the method, and the copy in TCRdb shows in-frame clones only, minus some. The sample records about 150,000 clones, 10% being singletons. The sample was naive CD4+ T cells from blood. The receptors stem from a man aged 18 to 35 in good health.

CDR3 in amino acids: CASSQHTKVGGYNSPLHF. The CDR3 DNA is TGTGCCAGCAGCCAACACACAAAAGTAGGCGGCTATAATTCACCCCTCCACTTT. This chain links TRBV14 with TRBJ1-6, with D unresolved. The germline CDR1 and CDR2 sequences are SGHDN and FVKESK. The V gene lost 2 bases and the J gene lost 3 bases, with 17 bases spanning the gap. This CDR3 has 18 residues.

This clone was found a few times. V usage is TRBV7-7 and J usage is TRBJ2-1; a possible D gene is TRBD2 (5 bases). The CDR3 is 15 amino acids. Trimming left V 1 base short and J 2 bases short, with 9 bases between. Germline V lookup: CDR1 SSHAT, CDR2 FNYEAQ (reference sequence). CDR3 bases: TGTGCCAGCAGCTTAGGAACTAGTCCCTACAATGAGCAGTTCTTC. Translating gives CASSLGTSPYNEQFF. Supplemented by reference TRBV7-7 and TRBJ2-1, the full variable domain reads GAGVSQSPRYKVTKRGQDVTLRCDPISSHATLYWYQQALGQGPEFLTYFNYEAQPDKSGLPSDRFSAERPEGSISTLTIQRTEQRDSAMYRCASSLGTSPYNEQFFGPGTRLTVL.

This clone was observed a few times. V is TRBV7-9 and J is TRBJ2-1, with TRBD2 as a possible D gene (6 bases). CDR3 size: 13 residues. Between the trimmed V and J ends, which lost 2 bases and 10 bases, there was a span of 12 bases. The germline gives CDR1 SEHNR, CDR2 FQNEAQ (reference sequence). The CDR3 is CASSLMWGDEQFF. CDR3 nucleotides: TGTGCCAGCAGCTTAATGTGGGGGGACGAGCAGTTCTTC. The full variable domain, its missing parts supplied by reference TRBV7-9 and TRBJ2-1, is DTGVSQNPRHKITKRGQNVTFRCDPISEHNRLYWYRQTLGQGPEFLTYFQNEAQLEKSRLLSDRFSAERPKGSFSTLEIQRTEQGDSAMYLCASSLMWGDEQFFGPGTRLTVL.

This clone was counted a few times. V and J are TRBV7-2 and TRBJ1-6, with 7 bases matching TRBD1. The CDR3 is 13 residues long. V dropped 5 bases and J dropped 9; count of bases not matched to a gene: 4. Germline loops: CDR1 SGHTA, CDR2 FQGNSA. Written as DNA, the CDR3 is TGTGCCAGCAGCGAACGACAGGGTTCACCCCTCCACTTT. Protein: CASSERQGSPLHF.

This clone was seen more than once but under ten times. The chain links TRBV18 to TRBJ2-1; 10 nucleotides align to TRBD1. Germline CDR1 KGHSH, CDR2 LQKENI. The CDR3 is made up of 17 amino acids. V gave up 2 bases and J gave up 10 bases; unmatched junction bases: 14. The CDR3 DNA follows: TGTGCCAGCTCACCAACAGGTGGGACAGGGGTGAGTCGGGAGCAGTTCTTC. Its protein product is CASSPTGGTGVSREQFF.

Only a few counts were recorded for this clone. The genes are TRBV7-3 and TRBJ2-5, with 7 bases lining up with TRBD1. After removal of 5 bases from V and 4 bases from J, the junction contained 13 bases not matched to a gene. Germline CDR1 and CDR2: SGHTA and FQGTGA. This CDR3 has 16 amino acids. The CDR3, as DNA: TGTGCCAGCAGCCCGCAGGTTTTAGGGGGCCCAGAGACCCAGTACTTC. It specifies CASSPQVLGGPETQYF.

This clone was counted a few times. The chain couples TRBV30 to TRBJ1-1; D not resolved. The germline CDR1 and CDR2 sequences are GTSNPN and SVGIG (reference sequence). This CDR3 has 12 amino acids. The V and J ends lost 2 bases and 3 bases respectively, with 7 bases between them. The CDR3 region is CAWSSGDTEAFF. The DNA for the CDR3 is TGTGCCTGGAGTTCCGGGGACACTGAAGCTTTCTTT.

In its sample, this clone was seen a few times. The genes are TRBV11-3 and TRBJ2-3; 9 nucleotides agree with TRBD1. V trimming: 6 bases; J trimming: 6 bases; junction bases outside the gene matches: 4. The CDR3 totals 13 residues. Germline V gene sequence: CDR1 SGHNT, CDR2 YENEEA. CDR3 sequence: CASSWTGEDTQYF. The CDR3 DNA sequence: TGTGCCAGCAGTTGGACAGGGGAGGATACGCAGTATTTT.

V and J are TRBV28 and TRBJ2-7; TRBD1 matches at 11 bases. The V segment lost 3 bases and the J segment 1 base; nucleotides outside the gene matches: 8. The CDR3 contains 17 residues. Germline assignment: CDR1 MDHEN and CDR2 SYDVKM. CDR3 residues: CASSFGYRDRGSYEQYF. CDR3 nucleotides: TGTGCCAGCAGTTTTGGGTACCGGGACAGGGGGTCCTACGAGCAGTACTTC.

The V call is TRBV5-6, the J call TRBJ1-6, with D hard to call. The CDR3 spans 14 residues. CDR1 and CDR2 from the germline V gene are SGHDT and YYEEEE. Trimming took 4 bases from V and 13 from J, leaving 18 bases between them. CDR3 residues: CASSLRENWVPLHF. For the CDR3, the DNA is TGTGCCAGCAGCCTCCGGGAGAATTGGGTCCCCCTCCACTTT.

The chain joins TRBV5-1 to TRBJ1-1; D uncertain. Germline CDR1 reads SGHRS; CDR2 reads YFSETQ. The V end lost 0 bases, the J end lost 5 bases, and 11 bases lay between the germline ends. The CDR3 is made up of 14 amino acids. CDR3 loop: CASSLALGETEAFF. For the CDR3, the DNA is TGCGCCAGCAGCTTGGCTCTCGGGGAAACTGAAGCTTTCTTT. Using reference TRBV5-1 and TRBJ1-1 for the parts outside the CDR3, the full variable domain is KAGVTQTPRYLIKTRGQQVTLSCSPISGHRSVSWYQQTPGQGLQFLFEYFSETQRNKGNFPGRFSGRQFSNSRSEMNVSTLELGDSALYLCASSLALGETEAFFGQGTRLTVV.

The CDR3 loop is CASSGLKGGAYEQFF. The CDR3 DNA reads as TGTGCCAGCAGCGGGTTAAAGGGGGGGGCCTATGAGCAGTTCTTC. The gene calls are TRBV11-2 and TRBJ2-1; tentatively, D is TRBD2 (7 bases). CDR3 length: 15 amino acids. V gave up 5 bases and J gave up 8 bases, with 19 bases separating them. The germline gives CDR1 SGHAT, CDR2 FQNNGV. The full variable domain, with the rest looked up from reference TRBV11-2 and TRBJ2-1, is EAGVAQSPRYKIIEKRQSVAFWCNPISGHATLYWYQQILGQGPKLLIQFQNNGVVDDSQLPKDRFSAERLKGVDSTLKIQPAKLEDSAVYLCASSGLKGGAYEQFFGPGTRLTVL.

This clone was detected a few times. The chain recombines TRBV7-2 with TRBJ2-4; D uncertain. Trimming left V 2 bases short and J 0 bases short, with 8 bases between. The length of the CDR3 is 15 residues. Germline CDR1 and CDR2: SGHTA and FQGNSA. CDR3 DNA sequence: TGTGCCAGCAGCTTAACTCTGCTAGCCAAAAACATTCAGTACTTC. It codes for CASSLTLLAKNIQYF. Supplemented by reference TRBV7-2 and TRBJ2-4, the full variable domain reads GAGVSQSPSNKVTEKGKDVELRCDPISGHTALYWYRQSLGQGLEFLIYFQGNSAPDKSGLPSDRFSAERTGGSVSTLTIQRTQQEDSAVYLCASSLTLLAKNIQYFGAGTRLSVL.

This clone was counted between two and nine times. The V and J genes are TRBV7-9 and TRBJ1-1; TRBD1 might be the D (5 bases). V was shortened by 3 bases and J by 6 bases, with 11 bases between the two germline ends. Germline CDR1 SEHNR, CDR2 FQNEAQ (reference sequence). The CDR3 has 13 residues. CDR3 in amino acids: CASSFQEGSEAFF. CDR3 DNA sequence: TGTGCCAGCAGCTTCCAGGAGGGGTCTGAAGCTTTCTTT.